A selection of T cell receptor beta chains follows, all from one sample in a study of T cell responses to AZD1222 COVID-19 vaccine. The method was immunoSEQ multiplex PCR; TCRdb's version includes in-frame clones alone and lacks a portion of them. This sample carries fewer than 300,000 clones, over 85% of them seen once, and the ten largest clones take around 0.57%. This sample comprised peripheral blood, obtained on day 0 of AZD1222 vaccination. Every receptor here comes from an adult in good health. The conserved cysteine and the conserved F or W are not part of the CDR3 here. The order of the fields is V gene, J gene, clone size, D gene, CDR3 protein. The D gene is left open where the match is weak. Size values are once, few and many counts, or a class for expanded clones, and some rows have none.

>TRBV13|TRBJ2-1|-|-
ASSLGRRGIDEQF
>TRBV7-9|TRBJ2-1|-|TRBD2
ASSPGPGLAGDNEQF
>TRBV29-1|TRBJ1-5|-|-
LSLNQPQH
>TRBV7-2|TRBJ2-7|-|TRBD1
ASSLRISGQDLHYEQY
>TRBV7-8|TRBJ2-7|-|TRBD1
ASSSTPGTGVYEQY
>TRBV20-1|TRBJ2-1|-|TRBD2
SASKSSGRSNEQF
>TRBV2|TRBJ1-1|-|-
ASSEWGSKNTEAF
>TRBV3-1/TRBV3-2|TRBJ2-1|-|-
ASSHWTAGYNEQF
>TRBV11-1|TRBJ2-7|-|-
ASSAQGQPYEQY
>TRBV5-1|TRBJ1-2|-|-
ASSFDANYGYT
>TRBV20-1|TRBJ2-5|-|-
SASLLLGQETQY
>TRBV3-1/TRBV3-2|TRBJ2-3|once|-
ASSQGDTQY
>TRBV7-3|TRBJ2-5|few|-
ASSLMGVDPQETQY
>TRBV5-5|TRBJ1-5|-|-
ASSPSPQGLNQPQH
>TRBV9|TRBJ1-6|-|-
ASSSGGARYNSPLH
>TRBV11-2|TRBJ2-1|-|-
ASSLGSFYNEQF
>TRBV9|TRBJ2-1|-|-
ASSVSPKASAYNEQF
>TRBV4-2|TRBJ2-7|-|TRBD2
ASSRGTSGRRDEQY
>TRBV28|TRBJ2-1|-|-
ASSTYSWTYNEQF
>TRBV15|TRBJ2-5|-|-
ATSRMGEETQY
>TRBV5-1|TRBJ2-2|-|-
ASLTVPNTGELF
>TRBV28|TRBJ1-2|-|TRBD1
ASSPGQGAGGYT
>TRBV28|TRBJ1-1|-|-
ATLRGSVR
>TRBV6-1|TRBJ1-1|-|-
ASSDRGSREAF
>TRBV7-6|TRBJ2-3|-|-
PTPLRAQGTQY
>TRBV7-9|TRBJ1-2|-|TRBD1
ASSLGTGGARGYT
>TRBV27|TRBJ1-2|-|-
ASRASANYGYT
>TRBV28|TRBJ2-7|-|TRBD2
ASSRTSAGTYYEQY
>TRBV19|TRBJ2-7|-|TRBD1
ASSAGTGESEQY
>TRBV24-1|TRBJ2-1|-|-
ATSDFGYEQF
>TRBV28|TRBJ1-6|-|-
ASSLGMSSYNSPLH
>TRBV7-7|TRBJ2-5|-|TRBD1
ASSLLGTGRETQY
>TRBV4-3|TRBJ2-7|-|TRBD1
ASSQVATGAGTYEQY
>TRBV6-5|TRBJ1-6|-|-
ASSPRRISLH
>TRBV5-4|TRBJ2-4|-|-
ASSLGAELAKNIQY